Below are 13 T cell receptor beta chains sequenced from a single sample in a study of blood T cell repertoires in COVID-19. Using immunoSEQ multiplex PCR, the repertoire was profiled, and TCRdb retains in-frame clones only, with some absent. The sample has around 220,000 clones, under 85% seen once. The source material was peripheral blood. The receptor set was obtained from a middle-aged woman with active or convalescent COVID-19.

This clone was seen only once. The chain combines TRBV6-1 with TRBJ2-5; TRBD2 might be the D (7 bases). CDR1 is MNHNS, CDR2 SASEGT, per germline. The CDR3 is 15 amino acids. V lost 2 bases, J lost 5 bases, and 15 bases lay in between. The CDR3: CASSEFRGAGETQYF. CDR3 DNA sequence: TGTGCCAGCAGTGAATTTCGGGGGGCTGGGGAGACCCAGTACTTC.

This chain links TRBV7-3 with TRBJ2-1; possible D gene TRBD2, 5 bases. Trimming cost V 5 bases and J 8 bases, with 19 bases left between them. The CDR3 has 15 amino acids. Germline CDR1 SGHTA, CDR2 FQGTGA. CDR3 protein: CASSLSGRSEDEQFF. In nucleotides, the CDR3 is TGTGCCAGCAGCCTCAGCGGTCGTAGCGAGGATGAGCAGTTCTTC.

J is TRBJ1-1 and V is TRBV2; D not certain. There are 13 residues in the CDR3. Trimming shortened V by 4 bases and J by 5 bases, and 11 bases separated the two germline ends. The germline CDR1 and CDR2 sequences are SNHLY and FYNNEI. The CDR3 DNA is TGTGCCAGCAGTGTTGAGGGTAAGACTGAAGCTTTCTTT. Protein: CASSVEGKTEAFF.

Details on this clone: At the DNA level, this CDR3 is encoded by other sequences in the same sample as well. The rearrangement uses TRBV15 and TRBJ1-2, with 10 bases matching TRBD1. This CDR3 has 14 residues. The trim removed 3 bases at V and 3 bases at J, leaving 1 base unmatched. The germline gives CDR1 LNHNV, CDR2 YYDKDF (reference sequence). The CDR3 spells CATSRDRGDYGYTF. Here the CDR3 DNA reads TGTGCCACCAGCAGGGACAGGGGGGACTATGGCTACACCTTC.

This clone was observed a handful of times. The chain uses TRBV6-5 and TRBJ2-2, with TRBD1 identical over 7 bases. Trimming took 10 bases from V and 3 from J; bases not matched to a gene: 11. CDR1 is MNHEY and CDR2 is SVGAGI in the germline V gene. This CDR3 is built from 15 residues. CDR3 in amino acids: CAIHEAGTDTGELFF. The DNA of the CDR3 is TGTGCCATACACGAAGCCGGGACAGACACCGGGGAGCTGTTTTTT.

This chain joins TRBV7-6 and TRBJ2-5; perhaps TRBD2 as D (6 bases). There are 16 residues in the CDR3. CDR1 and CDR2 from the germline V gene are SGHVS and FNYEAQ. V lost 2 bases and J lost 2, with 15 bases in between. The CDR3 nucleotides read TGTGCCAGCAGCTTATTGCCTCCGGGGAGGCAAGAGACCCAGTACTTC. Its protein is CASSLLPPGRQETQYF.

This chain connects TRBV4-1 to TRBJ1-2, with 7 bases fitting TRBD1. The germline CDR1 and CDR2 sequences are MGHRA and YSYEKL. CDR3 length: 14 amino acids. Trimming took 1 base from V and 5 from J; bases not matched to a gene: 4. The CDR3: CASSQGQGGYGYTF. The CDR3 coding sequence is TGCGCCAGCAGCCAAGGACAGGGCGGGTATGGCTACACCTTC.

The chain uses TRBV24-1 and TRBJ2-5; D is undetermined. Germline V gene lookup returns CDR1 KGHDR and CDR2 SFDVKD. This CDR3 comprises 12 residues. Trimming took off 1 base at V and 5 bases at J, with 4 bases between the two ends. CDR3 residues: CATSDFRETQYF. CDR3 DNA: TGTGCCACCAGTGATTTCCGGGAGACCCAGTACTTC.

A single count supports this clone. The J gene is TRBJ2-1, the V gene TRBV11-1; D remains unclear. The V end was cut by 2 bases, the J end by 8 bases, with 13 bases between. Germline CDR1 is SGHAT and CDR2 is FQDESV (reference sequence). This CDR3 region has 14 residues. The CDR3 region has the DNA TGTGCCAGCAGCTTAATGCGACTCGCGGATGAGCAGTTCTTC. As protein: CASSLMRLADEQFF.

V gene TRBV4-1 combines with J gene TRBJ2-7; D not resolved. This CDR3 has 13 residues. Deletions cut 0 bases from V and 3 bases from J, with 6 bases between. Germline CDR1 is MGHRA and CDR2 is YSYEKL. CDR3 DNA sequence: TGCGCCAGCAGCCAAGAGGGCCGCTACGAGCAGTACTTC. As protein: CASSQEGRYEQYF.

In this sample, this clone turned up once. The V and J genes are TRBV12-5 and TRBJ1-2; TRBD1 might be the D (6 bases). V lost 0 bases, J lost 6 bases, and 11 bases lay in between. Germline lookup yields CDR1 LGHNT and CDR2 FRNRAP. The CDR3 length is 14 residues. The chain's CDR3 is CASGLVLRGDGYTF. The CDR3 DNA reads TGTGCTAGTGGTTTGGTACTCAGGGGTGATGGCTACACCTTC.

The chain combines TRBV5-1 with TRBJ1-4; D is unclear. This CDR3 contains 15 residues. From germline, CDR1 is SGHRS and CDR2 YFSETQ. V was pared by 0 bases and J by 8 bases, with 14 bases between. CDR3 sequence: CASSLVEGSTEKLFF. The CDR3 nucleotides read TGCGCCAGCAGCTTGGTTGAGGGATCGACCGAAAAACTGTTTTTT.

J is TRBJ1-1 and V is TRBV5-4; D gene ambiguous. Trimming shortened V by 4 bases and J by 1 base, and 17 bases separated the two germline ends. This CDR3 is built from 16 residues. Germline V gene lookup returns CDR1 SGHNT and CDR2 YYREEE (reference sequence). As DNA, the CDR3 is TGTGCCAGCAGCCCCGGGCCGGGGAAGGCGAACACTGAAGCTTTCTTT. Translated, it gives CASSPGPGKANTEAFF.